This T cell receptor (beta chain) is drawn from a study of T cells in placental villitis. Whole-study findings and limits: Villitis of unknown etiology showed control-like CMV-specific clone frequencies, around 0.001 versus 0.01 in CMV. This bulk method cannot assign sequences to subsets or to mother or fetus.

Sequencing used immunoSEQ v4. Here immunoSEQ multiplex PCR was the method, and the copy in TCRdb shows in-frame clones only, minus some. Here the sample spans some 6,100 clones, roughly 78% being singletons. With respect to this clone: Antigen specificity is unknown.

Infectious villitis placentae numbered about five, unmatched to other groups. Infectious villitis mothers were younger with smaller fetuses. This sequence was found in a human patient with infectious villitis; the placental T cells may come from both mother and fetus. The sample was placental tissue containing maternal and fetal cells.

The CDR3 loop reads CASSLYSGYNEQFF. The CDR3 bases are TGTGCCAGCAGTTTATATAGTGGCTACAATGAGCAGTTCTTC. The rearrangement joins TRBV27 to TRBJ2-1; no clear D gene. The germline V gene has CDR1 MNHEY and CDR2 SMNVEV (reference sequence). Trimming removed 1 base from V and 3 bases from J, with 7 bases in between. The CDR3 runs to 14 residues.